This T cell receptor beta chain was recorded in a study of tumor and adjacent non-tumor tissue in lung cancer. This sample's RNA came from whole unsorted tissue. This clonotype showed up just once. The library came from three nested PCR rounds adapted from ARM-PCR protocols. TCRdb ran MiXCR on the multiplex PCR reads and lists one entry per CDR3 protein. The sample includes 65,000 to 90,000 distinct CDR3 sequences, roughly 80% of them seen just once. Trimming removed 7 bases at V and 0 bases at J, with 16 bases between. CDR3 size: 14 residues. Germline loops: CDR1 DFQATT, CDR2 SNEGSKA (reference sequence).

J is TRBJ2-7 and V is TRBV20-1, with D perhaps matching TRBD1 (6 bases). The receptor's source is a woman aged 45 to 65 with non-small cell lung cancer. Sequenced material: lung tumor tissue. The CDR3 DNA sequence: TGCAGTGTTACTCGAGGACAGAGCTCCTACGAGCAGTACTTC. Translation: CSVTRGQSSYEQYF.